This TCR beta chain was documented in a study of blood T cell repertoires in COVID-19. Study overall: Whether acute or convalescent, the COVID-19 samples came from the United States, Italy and Spain.

Recruited during active infection, patients (from Seattle) were subsequently followed longitudinally. Sequenced by immunoSEQ multiplex PCR; TCRdb stores in-frame clones only, minus some. The repertoire holds around 370,000 clones, with 85% to 90% as singletons. Per the germline V gene, CDR1 is SQVTM and CDR2 is ANQGSEA. The CDR3 runs to 17 residues. V was cut by 3 bases and J by 0 bases, with 18 bases left in between. The chain is built from TRBV29-1 and TRBJ2-1; tentative D call: TRBD2 (5 bases). The source material was peripheral blood. The TCR comes from a woman between 45 and 65 years old with COVID-19, enrolled during active disease. The CDR3 sequence is CSVDGGSALSSYNEQFF. DNA of the CDR3: TGCAGCGTTGACGGTGGGAGCGCCTTAAGCTCCTACAATGAGCAGTTCTTC.